Listed here are 5 T cell receptor beta chains from one sample, sequenced in a study of blood T cell repertoires in COVID-19. The assay was immunoSEQ multiplex PCR, and TCRdb's table has in-frame clones only and misses some. The data show 150,000 to 200,000 clones, with 65% to 85% seen just once and 5.2% held by the top ten. Sequenced input: peripheral blood. All receptors derive from a woman aged 25 to 39 with acute or convalescent COVID-19.

This clone was picked up one time. The rearrangement links TRBV7-2 to TRBJ2-3; D remains unclear. The germline V and J ends were trimmed by 3 bases and 5 bases, with 3 bases remaining between them. This CDR3 is built from 11 residues. The germline gives CDR1 SGHTA, CDR2 FQGNSA. The CDR3 sequence: CASSFLDTQYF. CDR3 in DNA: TGTGCCAGCAGCTTCTTAGATACGCAGTATTTT.

The chain has TRBV15 and TRBJ2-7; the match to TRBD2 covers 10 bases. This CDR3 is built from 15 residues. Germline V gives CDR1 LNHNV, CDR2 YYDKDF (reference sequence). V lost 0 bases, J lost 4 bases, and 3 bases stayed unmatched. Here the CDR3 reads CATSRETSGSYEQYF. DNA of the CDR3: TGTGCCACCAGCAGAGAGACTAGCGGGTCTTACGAGCAGTACTTC.

This rearrangement joins TRBV11-1 to TRBJ1-2; unclear D gene. The CDR3 runs 13 residues. The V end lost 1 base, the J end lost 8 bases, and 11 bases lay between the germline ends. Germline V lookup: CDR1 SGHAT, CDR2 FQDESV (reference sequence). The CDR3 loop is CASSLDPRGGYTF. The CDR3 DNA sequence: TGTGCCAGCAGCTTAGACCCTCGGGGAGGCTACACCTTC.

The chain is built from TRBV30 and TRBJ1-6, with TRBD1 as a possible D gene (5 bases). Deletions cut 2 bases from V and 10 bases from J, with 15 bases between. This CDR3 region has 14 residues. Germline V gene lookup returns CDR1 GTSNPN and CDR2 SVGIG (reference sequence). The CDR3 sequence is CAWSRQGGFSPLHF. In DNA, the CDR3 is TGTGCCTGGAGTCGTCAGGGTGGGTTCTCACCCCTCCACTTT.

V is TRBV27 and J is TRBJ1-1; TRBD1 might be the D (6 bases). Germline-derived CDR1 and CDR2 are MNHEY and SMNVEV (reference sequence). The CDR3 length is 15 residues. The V and J ends lost 5 bases and 5 bases respectively, with 18 bases between them. The CDR3 is CASSHLRGYVTEAFF. CDR3 in DNA: TGTGCCAGCAGTCACCTCAGGGGTTACGTGACTGAAGCTTTCTTT.